This T cell receptor beta chain stems from a study of cytomegalovirus exposure and HLA in healthy donors. About the study: An earlier analysis found roughly 110 million unique TCR beta sequences from 150 million to 200 million T cells.

Both 60 Vbeta primers and 13 Jbeta primers went into the PCR. Measured with immunoSEQ multiplex PCR; TCRdb has only the in-frame clones, and not every one. The sample has about 120,000 clones; 65% to 90% are singletons. With regard to this clone: The antigen remains unidentified.

Study-wide results and caveats: The records held CMV serostatus as the only immune exposure information. The study put 160 or so TCR beta chains on its list as cytomegalovirus-associated.

V lost 5 bases, J lost 1 base, and 12 bases stayed unmatched. The germline V gene encodes CDR1 SGHTA and CDR2 FQGNSA. The CDR3 sequence is 19 residues long. Sampled while nominally healthy, donors likely had unrecorded immune exposures. The rearrangement joins TRBV7-2 to TRBJ2-2; the match to TRBD2 covers 11 bases. Sequenced material: PBMCs. This sequence was found in a man aged 25 to 40 in good health and CMV-seronegative. The CDR3 sequence: CASSPGTSGEVLNTGELFF. The CDR3 nucleotides are TGTGCCAGCAGCCCGGGGACTAGCGGCGAGGTACTGAACACCGGGGAGCTGTTTTTT.